Following are 31 T cell receptor beta chains from one sample sequenced in a study of cytotoxic CD8 clonotypes in ibrutinib-treated CLL. This table comes from immunoSEQ multiplex PCR, and its TCRdb copy is limited to in-frame clones, with some not included. In the table there are around 300,000 clones, about 77% of which are singletons. The sequencing used PBMCs, collected before ibrutinib treatment. The receptors originated from a human donor with chronic lymphocytic leukemia.

CDR3 amino acids: CASSNRGGEAFF. The CDR3 bases are TGTGCCAGCAGTAACAGGGGTGGTGAAGCTTTCTTT. J is TRBJ1-1 and V is TRBV6-5, with 7 bases lining up with TRBD1. V gave up 5 bases and J gave up 7 bases; unmatched junction bases: 4. The CDR3 spans 12 residues. CDR1 and CDR2 from the germline V gene are MNHEY and SVGAGI.

This sequence joins TRBV7-8 and TRBJ2-3; D gene uncertain. The CDR3 is 12 amino acids. With 5 bases removed from V and 8 bases from J, the gap between germline ends came to 11 bases. Germline CDR1 reads SGHVS; CDR2 reads FQNEAQ. CDR3 sequence reads: CASSTDLSTQYF. The CDR3 DNA follows: TGTGCCAGCAGCACGGACCTCAGTACGCAGTATTTT.

The chain carries TRBV18 and TRBJ2-1; D tentatively fits TRBD1 or TRBD2 (5 bases each). Germline CDR1 and CDR2: KGHSH and LQKENI. The CDR3 extends over 16 amino acids. V lost 3 bases to trimming and J lost 1 base, with 13 bases between them. CDR3: CASSPPGRQSYNEQFF. The CDR3 DNA reads TGTGCCAGCTCACCTCCGGGACGTCAATCCTACAATGAGCAGTTCTTC.

The CDR3 nucleotides are TGTGCCAGCAGCTCCTCAAGCGCCGGGACTAACTCCTACGAGCAGTACTTC. This translates into CASSSSSAGTNSYEQYF. This chain links TRBV28 with TRBJ2-7; TRBD2 aligns across 7 bases. The J segment lost 0 bases and the V segment lost 6 bases, leaving 14 bases of the junction unmatched. CDR1 MDHEN and CDR2 SYDVKM come from the germline V gene. This CDR3 contains 17 residues.

This chain uses TRBV15 with TRBJ1-5, with D possibly TRBD1 on 5 matching bases. The CDR3 consists of 16 residues. Germline V lookup: CDR1 LNHNV, CDR2 YYDKDF (reference sequence). V lost 0 bases and J 4 bases, leaving 13 bases between the germline ends. The CDR3 sequence: CATSREGGSSNQPQHF. CDR3 DNA: TGTGCCACCAGCAGAGAGGGGGGGAGTAGTAATCAGCCCCAGCATTTT.

A few counts support this clone. V is TRBV7-8 and J is TRBJ2-7, with TRBD1 identical over 11 bases. With V trimmed by 6 bases and J by 3 bases, 4 bases remained unmatched. Looked up from germline, CDR1 is SGHVS and CDR2 is FQNEAQ. The CDR3 consists of 14 residues. The CDR3 DNA reads as TGTGCCAGCAGTTACGGGACAGGGGGCTACGAGCAGTACTTC. Protein: CASSYGTGGYEQYF.

This clone has only one observation. The genes are TRBV29-1 and TRBJ2-1; 7 bases match TRBD2. CDR3 length: 13 amino acids. Trimming at V came to 5 bases and at J to 8 bases, leaving 9 bases not matched to a gene. CDR1 and CDR2 from the germline V gene are SQVTM and ANQGSEA. CDR3 DNA: TGCAGCGTTCGATCTAGCGGAGGGCATGAGCAGTTCTTC. Its protein product is CSVRSSGGHEQFF.

This chain links TRBV27 with TRBJ2-2; 8 bases match TRBD1. Trimming at V came to 6 bases and at J to 5 bases, leaving 8 bases not matched to a gene. This CDR3 has 15 amino acids. Germline V gene lookup returns CDR1 MNHEY and CDR2 SMNVEV (reference sequence). Here the CDR3 reads CASSPTGVGTGELFF. The CDR3 coding sequence is TGTGCCAGCAGCCCGACAGGGGTAGGGACCGGGGAGCTGTTTTTT.

This sequence joins TRBV10-3 and TRBJ1-6; D might be TRBD1 (6 bases). V shed 2 bases and J shed 9 bases, with 11 bases lying between them. Germline values: CDR1 ENHRY, CDR2 SYGVKD. CDR3 size: 14 residues. The CDR3, as DNA: TGTGCCATCAGTGAGCAGGGGTCTGGTTCACCCCTCCACTTT. It yields the protein CAISEQGSGSPLHF.

The V gene is TRBV7-9, the J gene TRBJ2-5; a weak D match, TRBD2 (5 bases). Germline lookup yields CDR1 SEHNR and CDR2 FQNEAQ (reference sequence). V was shortened by 6 bases and J by 4 bases, with 18 bases between the two germline ends. This CDR3 has 15 amino acids. The CDR3 nucleotides are TGTGCCAGCAGTGTCGGGGATTCCGAGGGAGAGACCCAGTACTTC. Protein product: CASSVGDSEGETQYF.

The chain carries TRBV27 and TRBJ1-4; 8 nucleotides line up with TRBD1. The germline gives CDR1 MNHEY, CDR2 SMNVEV (reference sequence). Trimming removed 2 bases from V and 8 bases from J; junction bases left unmatched: 10. The CDR3 covers 16 residues. CDR3 DNA: TGTGCCAGCAGTTTAGGAGGACAGGGAATAGGGGAAAAACTGTTTTTT. This encodes CASSLGGQGIGEKLFF.

This clone has a handful of counts. The sample carries other DNA sequences with the same CDR3. The gene calls are TRBV7-2 and TRBJ2-7; 10 positions match TRBD1. The CDR3 sequence is 14 residues long. V shed 5 bases and J 3 bases; nucleotides not matched to a gene: 4. Germline V gene sequence: CDR1 SGHTA, CDR2 FQGNSA. This chain's CDR3 is CASSRTGGDYEQYF. DNA of the CDR3: TGTGCCAGCAGCCGGACAGGGGGTGACTACGAGCAGTACTTC.

The V and J genes are TRBV4-3 and TRBJ2-3; D could derive from TRBD1 or TRBD2 (5 bases each). Germline values: CDR1 LGHNA, CDR2 YSLEER. The CDR3 sequence is 16 residues long. Between the trimmed V and J ends, which lost 5 bases and 5 bases, there was a span of 20 bases. The CDR3 nucleotides read TGCGCCAGCAGCACCACGACAGTGGGGGTCGGAGATACGCAGTATTTT. Its translation is CASSTTTVGVGDTQYF.

This clone was seen just once. The chain links TRBV9 to TRBJ2-7, with a possible D match to TRBD2 (6 bases). CDR3 length equals 16 residues. Germline V CDR1 and CDR2: SGDLS, YYNGEE. The germline V and J ends were trimmed by 0 bases and 7 bases, with 20 bases remaining between them. In DNA form, the CDR3 reads TGTGCCAGCAGCGTAGGTTCCCGGGACTTCTACCGGGAGCAGTACTTC. This gives the protein CASSVGSRDFYREQYF.

This chain connects TRBV30 to TRBJ1-2; D is unresolved. CDR3 length equals 10 residues. Trimming removed 7 bases at V and 8 bases at J, with 11 bases between. Looked up from germline, CDR1 is GTSNPN and CDR2 is SVGIG (reference sequence). The CDR3 region has the DNA TGTGCCTCCGTAGCTGGGGGCTACACCTTC. Translating gives CASVAGGYTF.

The chain couples TRBV15 to TRBJ2-1; TRBD2 might be the D (5 bases). This CDR3 is built from 13 residues. Germline values: CDR1 LNHNV, CDR2 YYDKDF (reference sequence). Trimming stripped 5 bases from V and 3 bases from J, with 8 bases between. The CDR3 is CATSRRDYNEQFF. CDR3 sequence (DNA): TGTGCCACCAGCCGCCGGGACTACAATGAGCAGTTCTTC. Using reference TRBV15 and TRBJ2-1 for the parts outside the CDR3, the full variable domain is DAMVIQNPRYQVTQFGKPVTLSCSQTLNHNVMYWYQQKSSQAPKLLFHYYDKDFNNEADTPDNFQSRRPNTSFCFLDIRSPGLGDTAMYLCATSRRDYNEQFFGPGTRLTVL.

The V and J genes are TRBV5-6 and TRBJ2-1, with TRBD2 matching 14 bases. V was pared by 3 bases and J by 9 bases, with 5 bases of the junction left unmatched. This CDR3 has 15 residues. Looked up from germline, CDR1 is SGHDT and CDR2 is YYEEEE. CDR3 DNA: TGTGCCAGCAGCTCGGGGACTAGCGGGAGACGTGAGCAGTTCTTC. Encoded protein: CASSSGTSGRREQFF. The full variable domain, rest sourced from reference TRBV5-6 and TRBJ2-1, is DAGVTQSPTHLIKTRGQQVTLRCSPKSGHDTVSWYQQALGQGPQFIFQYYEEEERQRGNFPDRFSGHQFPNYSSELNVNALLLGDSALYLCASSSGTSGRREQFFGPGTRLTVL.

V usage is TRBV30 and J usage is TRBJ1-1, with 7 bases matching TRBD1. Germline V CDR1 and CDR2: GTSNPN, SVGIG (reference sequence). The J segment lost 5 bases and the V segment lost 3 bases, leaving 3 bases of the junction unmatched. The CDR3 sequence is 12 residues long. Written as DNA, the CDR3 is TGTGCCTGGAGAGGGGGCAGGACTGAAGCTTTCTTT. Its protein is CAWRGGRTEAFF.

Here the CDR3 DNA reads TGTGCCAGCAGCCCCCCCCAGCGGGAGGGGAACGAGCAGTACTTC. Translating it yields CASSPPQREGNEQYF. The rearrangement uses TRBV4-2 and TRBJ2-7, with 10 bases lining up with TRBD2. The V and J ends lost 4 bases and 5 bases, in that order; junction bases with no gene match: 8. Per germline, CDR1 LGHNA and CDR2 YNFKEQ. The CDR3 is 15 residues long.

This sequence joins TRBV5-1 and TRBJ2-5; 7 bases map to TRBD1. Losses at the gene ends were 2 bases for V and 5 bases for J; bases not matched to a gene: 6. Germline V gene data show CDR1 as SGHRS and CDR2 as YFSETQ. This CDR3 is 14 amino acids long. CDR3 nucleotide sequence: TGCGCCAGCAGCTTCAATACAGGGGACGAGACCCAGTACTTC. It translates to CASSFNTGDETQYF.

The chain employs TRBV4-1 and TRBJ2-4; D remains ambiguous. CDR3 length: 15 amino acids. Looked up from germline, CDR1 is MGHRA and CDR2 is YSYEKL. V was clipped by 2 bases and J by 0 bases, with 8 bases between them. For the CDR3, the DNA is TGCGCCAGCAGCCAATTACTTCTAGCCAAAAACATTCAGTACTTC. Encoded protein: CASSQLLLAKNIQYF.

This chain uses TRBV6-6 with TRBJ1-1; D might be TRBD1 (6 bases). This CDR3 is built from 14 residues. V dropped 5 bases and J dropped 8 bases, with 18 bases sitting between them. Germline CDR1 and CDR2: MNHNY and SVGAGI (reference sequence). The chain's CDR3 is CASSKNQGWEEAFF. CDR3 DNA: TGTGCCAGCAGTAAAAACCAGGGGTGGGAAGAAGCTTTCTTT.

This clone was seen only a few times. The chain has TRBV12-5 and TRBJ2-1, with 12 bases that match TRBD2. This CDR3 has 16 residues. Germline V gene data show CDR1 as LGHNT and CDR2 as FRNRAP. J was trimmed by 3 bases and V by 4 bases; bases with no gene match: 4. CDR3 sequence: CASGSRTSGVYNEQFF. CDR3 sequence (DNA): TGTGCTAGTGGTTCGAGGACTAGCGGGGTCTACAATGAGCAGTTCTTC.

The chain combines TRBV6-5 with TRBJ1-4; 7 bases agree with TRBD1. Germline V gives CDR1 MNHEY, CDR2 SVGAGI. The CDR3 consists of 14 residues. Losses at the gene ends were 6 bases for V and 8 bases for J; bases not matched to a gene: 9. The CDR3, as DNA: TGTGCCAGCAGATTGACAGGGCAACGCGAAAAACTGTTTTTT. Residues: CASRLTGQREKLFF.

The V and J genes are TRBV27 and TRBJ1-1; 7 bases map to TRBD1. The germline V gene has CDR1 MNHEY and CDR2 SMNVEV (reference sequence). The J segment lost 1 base and the V segment lost 6 bases, leaving 5 bases of the junction unmatched. The CDR3 contains 14 residues. This chain's CDR3 is CASSETGSNTEAFF. The CDR3 nucleotides are TGTGCCAGCAGCGAGACAGGGTCGAACACTGAAGCTTTCTTT.

This sequence joins TRBV5-6 and TRBJ2-7; 8 positions match TRBD2. The CDR3 length is 16 residues. The germline V gene encodes CDR1 SGHDT and CDR2 YYEEEE. V shed 3 bases and J 2 bases; nucleotides not matched to a gene: 10. CDR3: CASSSQTYGRAYEQYF. The CDR3 DNA follows: TGTGCCAGCAGCTCCCAGACATACGGGAGGGCCTACGAGCAGTACTTC.

V gene TRBV28 combines with J gene TRBJ2-1; 9 bases agree with TRBD2. V shed 5 bases and J 9 bases; nucleotides not matched to a gene: 8. This CDR3 spans 14 amino acids. Germline-derived CDR1 and CDR2 are MDHEN and SYDVKM. CDR3 nucleotides: TGTGCCAGCAGTCCCGGGGGACTAGCAGCTGAGCAGTTCTTC. Protein: CASSPGGLAAEQFF.

The rearrangement uses TRBV28 and TRBJ2-1, with a tentative D call TRBD1 (5 bases). CDR3 length equals 13 residues. From germline, CDR1 is MDHEN and CDR2 SYDVKM. V lost 7 bases and J lost 3, with 10 bases in between. DNA for the CDR3: TGTGCCAGCACCCCCAGGGACTACAATGAGCAGTTCTTC. Translating gives CASTPRDYNEQFF.

The chain couples TRBV28 to TRBJ1-2, with 10 bases fitting TRBD1. The CDR3 contains 14 residues. CDR1 and CDR2 (germline): MDHEN, SYDVKM. The trim removed 6 bases at V and 1 base at J, leaving 2 bases unmatched. The CDR3 DNA reads TGTGCCAGCAGCGGACAGGGGGATAACTATGGCTACACCTTC. Protein product: CASSGQGDNYGYTF.

This chain links TRBV11-2 with TRBJ1-3; D is unclear. The CDR3 is made up of 16 amino acids. Germline CDR1 reads SGHAT; CDR2 reads FQNNGV. V lost 2 bases, J lost 2 bases, and 13 bases lay in between. CDR3 sequence: CASSLTSWQTGNTIYF. The DNA for the CDR3 is TGTGCCAGCAGCTTAACATCCTGGCAAACTGGAAACACCATATATTTT.

This clone was observed a handful of times. This chain joins TRBV4-1 and TRBJ1-5, with 7 bases aligning to TRBD1. J was trimmed by 2 bases and V by 1 base; bases with no gene match: 8. CDR1 and CDR2 (germline): MGHRA, YSYEKL. This CDR3 has 17 amino acids. CDR3 DNA sequence: TGCGCCAGCAGCCAAGTGGTACAGGGGTTAGGCAATCAGCCCCAGCATTTT. It encodes CASSQVVQGLGNQPQHF.